This entry lists 10 T cell receptor beta chains sequenced from one sample in a study of patients and donors after allogeneic stem cell transplantation. TCRdb re-called the RT-PCR reads with MiXCR, one entry per CDR3 protein. The sample includes 900,000 to 1,000,000 distinct CDR3 sequences, more than 15% seen only once; the top ten take around 6%. Sequenced input: blood, either unsorted or a sorted T cell fraction (not recorded which). The receptors stem from a human donor who was either an allogeneic HSCT recipient or a stem cell or donor lymphocyte infusion donor (not recorded which). It is not recorded whose cells these are; they may come from a transplant donor.

V and J are TRBV20-1 and TRBJ2-5; D gene unclear. This CDR3 region has 12 residues. CDR1 and CDR2 (germline): DFQATT, SNEGSKA (reference sequence). V was pared by 6 bases and J by 5 bases, with 13 bases between. The CDR3 bases are TGCAGTGCCCCTGCCCTCCGGGAGACCCAGTACTTC. It is translated as CSAPALRETQYF.

The rearrangement links TRBV6-4 to TRBJ1-5, with D uncertain. V dropped 0 bases and J dropped 6 bases, with 6 bases sitting between them. CDR3 size: 13 residues. Germline loops: CDR1 MRHNA, CDR2 SNTAGT. CDR3 region: CASSDSEGQPQHF. CDR3 DNA sequence: TGTGCCAGCAGTGACTCTGAAGGTCAGCCCCAGCATTTT.

This clonotype has ten or more counts. The V gene is TRBV5-1, the J gene TRBJ2-1; either TRBD1 or TRBD2 may supply D (6 bases each). The CDR3 spans 14 residues. The V end lost 3 bases, the J end lost 4 bases, and 11 bases lay between the germline ends. The V gene's germline CDR1 is SGHRS and CDR2 YFSETQ. DNA of the CDR3: TGCGCCAGCAGCTGGGGGGCGGATTACAATGAGCAGTTCTTC. This codes for CASSWGADYNEQFF. The full variable domain, completed using reference TRBV5-1 and TRBJ2-1, is KAGVTQTPRYLIKTRGQQVTLSCSPISGHRSVSWYQQTPGQGLQFLFEYFSETQRNKGNFPGRFSGRQFSNSRSEMNVSTLELGDSALYLCASSWGADYNEQFFGPGTRLTVL.

This clonotype has at least ten counts. CDR3 nucleotides: TGCAGCGGGCTAGCGTCCTCTGGTGAGCAGTTCTTC. It codes for CSGLASSGEQFF. The chain links TRBV29-1 to TRBJ2-1; D is perhaps TRBD2 (6 bases). The length of the CDR3 is 12 residues. Deletions cut 7 bases from V and 9 bases from J, with 16 bases between. The germline V gene has CDR1 SQVTM and CDR2 ANQGSEA.

The V call is TRBV4-3, the J call TRBJ1-1, with TRBD1 as a possible D gene (5 bases). The germline V and J ends were trimmed by 0 bases and 7 bases, with 12 bases remaining between them. This CDR3 comprises 14 residues. Per the germline V gene, CDR1 is LGHNA and CDR2 is YSLEER. CDR3 sequence (DNA): TGCGCCAGCAGCCAAGAACGACAGCATTTTGAAGCTTTCTTT. Protein: CASSQERQHFEAFF.

The CDR3 coding sequence is TGTGCCAGCAGTTTAGGACAGGGGTTGGGCGGCTACACCTTC. Amino acid sequence: CASSLGQGLGGYTF. The chain carries TRBV12-3 or TRBV12-4 and TRBJ1-2; TRBD1 matches 8 bases. The CDR3 length is 14 residues. With 1 base clipped from V and 8 bases from J, the junction kept 6 bases outside the gene matches.

J is TRBJ1-6 and V is TRBV6-5; D may be TRBD1 (6 bases). Trimming removed 0 bases at V and 9 bases at J, with 12 bases between. Germline V gives CDR1 MNHEY, CDR2 SVGAGI. This CDR3 has 15 amino acids. The CDR3 DNA sequence: TGTGCCAGCAGTTACTCGAACAGGGCTGGTTCACCCCTCCACTTT. This encodes CASSYSNRAGSPLHF.

The chain has TRBV10-3 and TRBJ2-7; 9 nucleotides match TRBD1. Germline CDR1 reads ENHRY; CDR2 reads SYGVKD. The CDR3 is 14 residues long. V lost 4 bases, J lost 2 bases, and 3 bases stayed unmatched. CDR3: CAISVRDRAYEQYF. Here the CDR3 DNA reads TGTGCCATCAGTGTCCGGGACAGGGCCTACGAGCAGTACTTC.

A few counts support this clonotype. The V gene is TRBV7-3, the J gene TRBJ2-3; 11 bases agree with TRBD2. The CDR3 length is 15 residues. Trimming removed 4 bases from V and 2 bases from J; junction bases left unmatched: 2. Germline CDR1 and CDR2: SGHTA and FQGTGA. CDR3 in amino acids: CASSSGLADTDTQYF. The CDR3 nucleotides read TGTGCCAGCAGCTCGGGACTAGCGGACACAGATACGCAGTATTTT.

The CDR3 is CASSPPLGGIDGYTF. Written as DNA, the CDR3 is TGCGCCAGCAGCCCCCCTCTTGGCGGAATTGATGGCTACACCTTC. The chain uses TRBV4-1 and TRBJ1-2; D not certain. V was shortened by 4 bases and J by 6 bases, with 18 bases between the two germline ends. CDR1 and CDR2 (germline): MGHRA, YSYEKL. The CDR3 totals 15 residues.